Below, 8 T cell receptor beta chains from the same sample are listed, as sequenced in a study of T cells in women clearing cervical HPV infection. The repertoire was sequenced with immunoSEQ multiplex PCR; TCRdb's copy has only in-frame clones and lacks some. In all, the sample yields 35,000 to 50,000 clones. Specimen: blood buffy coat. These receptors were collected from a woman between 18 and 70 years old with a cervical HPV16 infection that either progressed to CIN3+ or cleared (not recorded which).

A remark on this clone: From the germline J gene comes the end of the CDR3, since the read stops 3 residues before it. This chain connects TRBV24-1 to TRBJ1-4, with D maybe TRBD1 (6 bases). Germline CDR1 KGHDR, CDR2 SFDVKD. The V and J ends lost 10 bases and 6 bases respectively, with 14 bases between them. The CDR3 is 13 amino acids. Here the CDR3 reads CATRGGADEKLFF. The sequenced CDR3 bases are TGTGCCACTCGAGGGGGGGCCGATGAAAAA.

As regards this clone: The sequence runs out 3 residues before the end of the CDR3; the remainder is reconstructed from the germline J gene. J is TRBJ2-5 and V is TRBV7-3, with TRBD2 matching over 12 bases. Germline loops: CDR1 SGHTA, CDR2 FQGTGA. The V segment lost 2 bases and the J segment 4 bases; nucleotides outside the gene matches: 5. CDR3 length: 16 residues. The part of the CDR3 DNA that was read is TGTGCCAGCAGCTTACTAGCGGGGGGGCCATTAGAGACC. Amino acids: CASSLLAGGPLET. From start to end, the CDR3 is CASSLLAGGPLETQYF. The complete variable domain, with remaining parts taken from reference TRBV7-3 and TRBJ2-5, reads GAGVSQTPSNKVTEKGKYVELRCDPISGHTALYWYRQSLGQGPEFLIYFQGTGAADDSGLPNDRFFAVRPEGSVSTLKIQRTERGDSAVYLCASSLLAGGPLETQYFGPGTRLLVL.

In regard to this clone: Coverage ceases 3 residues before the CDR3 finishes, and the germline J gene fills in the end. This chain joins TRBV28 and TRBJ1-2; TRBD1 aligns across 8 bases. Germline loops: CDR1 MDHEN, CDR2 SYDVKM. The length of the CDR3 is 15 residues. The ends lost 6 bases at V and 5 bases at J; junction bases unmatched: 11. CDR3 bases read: TGTGCCAGCAGCCTCGCCTCGGACAGGGTGTATGGC. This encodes CASSLASDRVYG. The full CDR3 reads CASSLASDRVYGYTF.

Here the CDR3 reads CSARRDRGDGYTF. The sequenced part of the CDR3 DNA is TGCAGTGCTAGAAGGGACAGGGGCGATGGC. The chain is built from TRBV20-1 and TRBJ1-2, with TRBD1 matching over 10 bases. The read stops 3 residues short of the end of the CDR3; the missing end is completed from the germline J gene. The trim removed 2 bases at V and 6 bases at J, leaving 3 bases unmatched. Germline assignment: CDR1 DFQATT and CDR2 SNEGSKA (reference sequence). CDR3 length: 13 residues.

The DNA read from the CDR3 is TGCGCCAGCAGGGCTAGCGGGAGGGCCGACACCGGGGAG. It specifies CASRASGRADTGE. The whole CDR3 protein reads CASRASGRADTGELFF. The chain recombines TRBV5-1 with TRBJ2-2, with TRBD2 matching over 12 bases. The read gets to within 3 residues of the CDR3 end, and the germline J gene fills in the rest. CDR3 length equals 16 residues. The trim removed 5 bases at V and 3 bases at J, leaving 5 bases unmatched. Germline assignment: CDR1 SGHRS and CDR2 YFSETQ.

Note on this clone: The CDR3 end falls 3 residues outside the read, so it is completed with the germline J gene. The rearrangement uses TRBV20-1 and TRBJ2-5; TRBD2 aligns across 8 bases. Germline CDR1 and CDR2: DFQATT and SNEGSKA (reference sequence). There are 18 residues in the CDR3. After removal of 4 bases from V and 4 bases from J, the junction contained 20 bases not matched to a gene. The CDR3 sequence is CSATILGVAGTGSETQYF. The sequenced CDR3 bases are TGCAGTGCTACTATCCTAGGGGTAGCGGGGACGGGCTCAGAGACC.

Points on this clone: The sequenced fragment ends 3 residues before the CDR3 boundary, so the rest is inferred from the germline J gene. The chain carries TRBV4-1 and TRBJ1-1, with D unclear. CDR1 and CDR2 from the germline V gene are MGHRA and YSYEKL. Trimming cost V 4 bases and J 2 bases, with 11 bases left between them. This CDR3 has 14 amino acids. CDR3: CASSLVSLNTEAFF. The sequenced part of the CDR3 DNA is TGCGCCAGCAGCCTCGTTTCCCTCAACACTGAA.

The sequenced part of the CDR3 DNA is TGTGCCAGTAGTTTTCGGGGAAACTACGAG. It yields the protein CASSFRGNYE. The CDR3 as a whole reads CASSFRGNYEQYF. The chain couples TRBV19 to TRBJ2-7; tentatively, D is TRBD2 (5 bases). The read terminates 3 residues ahead of where the CDR3 ends, so the germline J gene completes it. Trimming removed 5 bases from V and 3 bases from J, with 11 bases in between. Germline loops: CDR1 LNHDA, CDR2 SQIVND (reference sequence). The CDR3 has 13 amino acids.